Listed here are 20 T cell receptor beta chains from one sample, sequenced in a study of T cells in Graves' hyperthyroidism and ophthalmopathy. Amplified regions were TCR beta CDR3 sequences from RNA transcripts. The HTBI set primed first-round TCR CDR3 RT-PCR. TCRdb fed the multiplex PCR reads into MiXCR, producing one record per CDR3 protein. Counted here are about 640,000 distinct CDR3 sequences, more than 14% occurring once; the ten biggest clones make up around 13%. Specimen: blood. Receptor source: a woman aged 50 to 60 with Graves' ophthalmopathy.

The chain uses TRBV7-3 and TRBJ2-3; TRBD1 or TRBD2 may be the D gene (5 bases each). V lost 0 bases, J lost 1 base, and 11 bases lay in between. This CDR3 has 16 residues. Per the germline V gene, CDR1 is SGHTA and CDR2 is FQGTGA. CDR3 in DNA: TGTGCCAGCAGCTTAACTGGGGGTAGGGGCACAGATACGCAGTATTTT. Residues: CASSLTGGRGTDTQYF. Filled out from reference TRBV7-3 and TRBJ2-3, the complete variable domain reads GAGVSQTPSNKVTEKGKYVELRCDPISGHTALYWYRQSLGQGPEFLIYFQGTGAADDSGLPNDRFFAVRPEGSVSTLKIQRTERGDSAVYLCASSLTGGRGTDTQYFGPGTRLTVL.

This clonotype was detected many times. The rearrangement links TRBV28 to TRBJ1-2; D is ambiguous. Germline V gives CDR1 MDHEN, CDR2 SYDVKM. The CDR3 totals 14 residues. V lost 3 bases, J lost 0 bases, and 8 bases lay in between. The CDR3 loop is CASSLVGANYGYTF. As DNA, the CDR3 is TGTGCCAGCAGTTTGGTGGGAGCTAACTATGGCTACACCTTC.

This clonotype appeared a few times. The chain recombines TRBV7-6 with TRBJ1-1; D uncertain. Germline V gene sequence: CDR1 SGHVS, CDR2 FNYEAQ. CDR3 size: 13 residues. V shed 10 bases and J shed 3 bases, with 15 bases lying between them. Here the CDR3 reads CANSPRLDTEAFF. The CDR3 nucleotides read TGTGCCAACAGTCCCCGTTTGGACACTGAAGCTTTCTTT.

This clonotype was detected ten times or more. The rearrangement joins TRBV28 to TRBJ2-1; 10 bases align to TRBD2. The CDR3 spans 17 residues. Germline CDR1 reads MDHEN; CDR2 reads SYDVKM. V was pared by 4 bases and J by 6 bases, with 12 bases of the junction left unmatched. Here the CDR3 DNA reads TGTGCCAGCAGTTCGACCCTCGGAGCGGGAGGGCCCAATGAGCAGTTCTTC. Residues: CASSSTLGAGGPNEQFF.

This clonotype showed up many times. The gene calls are TRBV12-3 or TRBV12-4 and TRBJ2-5; the match to TRBD2 covers 10 bases. J lost 9 bases, V lost 6 bases, and 16 bases had no gene match. The CDR3 covers 16 residues. CDR3 nucleotides: TGTGCCAGCAGCCAAACAATAAGCGGGAGGGCCGCATCCCAGTACTTC. Protein product: CASSQTISGRAASQYF.

This clonotype was counted ten times or more. CDR3: CSARERGLPNNEQFF. The CDR3 DNA reads TGCAGTGCTAGAGAACGGGGGCTCCCAAACAATGAGCAGTTCTTC. The chain recombines TRBV20-1 with TRBJ2-1, with D perhaps TRBD1 or TRBD2 (6 bases each). Trimming shortened V by 0 bases and J by 5 bases, and 14 bases separated the two germline ends. The CDR3 has 15 amino acids. The germline gives CDR1 DFQATT, CDR2 SNEGSKA (reference sequence).

This clonotype was observed a few times. The chain joins TRBV9 to TRBJ1-5; D is uncertain. There are 14 residues in the CDR3. The ends were cut back, 3 bases at V and 1 base at J, with 8 bases in the middle. CDR1 is SGDLS and CDR2 is YYNGEE in the germline V gene. The CDR3 region is CASSEIDSNQPQHF. In DNA, the CDR3 is TGTGCCAGCAGCGAGATTGACAGCAATCAGCCCCAGCATTTT.

This clonotype was detected many times. This chain joins TRBV29-1 and TRBJ1-2; D gene ambiguous. Trimming took 8 bases from V and 6 from J, leaving 22 bases between them. This CDR3 contains 14 residues. Germline assignment: CDR1 SQVTM and CDR2 ANQGSEA. This CDR3 is CSPKVVRPLDGYTF. The CDR3 DNA is TGCAGCCCGAAGGTAGTTAGGCCGCTCGATGGCTACACCTTC.

The genes are TRBV6-2 or TRBV6-3 and TRBJ2-7, with TRBD2 matching over 10 bases. This CDR3 is built from 16 residues. V gave up 2 bases and J gave up 7 bases; unmatched junction bases: 11. Germline CDR1 MNHEY, CDR2 SVGEGT. The CDR3 DNA reads TGTGCCAGCAGTTACGGCCTAGCGGGAGTATTGTGGGAGCAGTACTTC. Its translation: CASSYGLAGVLWEQYF.

This clonotype showed up just a few times. The chain links TRBV19 to TRBJ2-3; D might be TRBD1 (5 bases). Trimming left V 3 bases short and J 3 bases short, with 16 bases between. This CDR3 has 16 amino acids. Germline CDR1 LNHDA, CDR2 SQIVND (reference sequence). The CDR3 reads CASSIIRTPLTDTQYF. DNA for the CDR3: TGTGCCAGTAGTATTATCCGGACACCCCTTACAGATACGCAGTATTTT.

There are a few counts of this clonotype. The chain uses TRBV12-3 or TRBV12-4 and TRBJ2-3; weak D call: TRBD1 (6 bases). This CDR3 spans 16 amino acids. Trimming shortened V by 4 bases and J by 1 base, and 15 bases separated the two germline ends. CDR3 in amino acids: CASSSHRDVRTDTQYF. CDR3 sequence (DNA): TGTGCCAGCAGTTCCCACAGGGACGTCCGCACAGATACGCAGTATTTT.

In this sample, this clonotype turned up many times. The chain joins TRBV7-9 to TRBJ2-5; D may be TRBD1 or TRBD2 (5 bases each). Germline V gene data show CDR1 as SEHNR and CDR2 as FQNEAQ (reference sequence). The germline V and J ends were trimmed by 4 bases and 1 base, with 10 bases remaining between them. This CDR3 comprises 14 residues. The CDR3 DNA follows: TGTGCCAGCAGCTCTAACGGGGCCCAAGAGACCCAGTACTTC. Its protein is CASSSNGAQETQYF.

This clonotype was detected only a few times. The chain employs TRBV19 and TRBJ1-2; D unresolved. The CDR3 consists of 13 residues. The V gene's germline CDR1 is LNHDA and CDR2 SQIVND (reference sequence). V was cut by 4 bases and J by 3 bases, with 9 bases left in between. The CDR3 DNA follows: TGTGCCAGTAGTACCGACACTGACTATGGCTACACCTTC. Translated: CASSTDTDYGYTF.

This clonotype was picked up many times. This chain joins TRBV20-1 and TRBJ2-1; 11 bases are a match to TRBD2. Germline values: CDR1 DFQATT, CDR2 SNEGSKA (reference sequence). The CDR3 covers 17 residues. After removal of 0 bases from V and 0 bases from J, the junction contained 4 bases not matched to a gene. Here the CDR3 DNA reads TGCAGTGCTAGAGATGGGACTAGCGGTCGCTCCTACAATGAGCAGTTCTTC. Translating gives CSARDGTSGRSYNEQFF.

This clonotype has ten or more counts. The rearrangement uses TRBV29-1 and TRBJ1-1; 7 bases align to TRBD1. Per germline, CDR1 SQVTM and CDR2 ANQGSEA. This CDR3 spans 11 amino acids. Trimming at V came to 7 bases and at J to 5 bases, leaving 4 bases not matched to a gene. CDR3 sequence (DNA): TGCAGCGGGACAGGTACTACTGAAGCTTTCTTT. Translation gives CSGTGTTEAFF.

This clonotype showed up just a few times. The genes are TRBV6-1 and TRBJ1-4; maybe TRBD1 (5 bases). CDR1 is MNHNS, CDR2 SASEGT, per germline. The CDR3 spans 17 residues. With 3 bases removed from V and 5 bases from J, the gap between germline ends came to 19 bases. This CDR3 reads CASSDIIFRAGNEKLFF. CDR3 in DNA: TGTGCCAGCAGTGATATAATTTTCAGGGCGGGGAATGAAAAACTGTTTTTT.

This clonotype was observed at least ten times. The chain couples TRBV14 to TRBJ2-1; D ambiguous. The ends were cut back, 2 bases at V and 7 bases at J, with 3 bases in the middle. Germline-derived CDR1 and CDR2 are SGHDN and FVKESK. The CDR3 loop spans 11 amino acids. CDR3 coding DNA: TGTGCCAGCAGCCAAAAGAATGAGCAGTTCTTC. Protein sequence: CASSQKNEQFF. Based on the CDR3 plus reference TRBV14 and TRBJ2-1, the full variable domain is EAGVTQFPSHSVIEKGQTVTLRCDPISGHDNLYWYRRVMGKEIKFLLHFVKESKQDESGMPNNRFLAERTGGTYSTLKVQPAELEDSGVYFCASSQKNEQFFGPGTRLTVL.

This clonotype was seen repeatedly, ten times or more. The genes are TRBV20-1 and TRBJ1-2; D unclear. CDR3 length: 15 residues. V lost 0 bases, J lost 4 bases, and 15 bases lay in between. CDR1 DFQATT and CDR2 SNEGSKA come from the germline V gene (reference sequence). DNA of the CDR3: TGCAGTGCTAGAGATAGGAAGAGGGAGATCTATGGCTACACCTTC. Its translation: CSARDRKREIYGYTF.

This clonotype was seen at least ten times. This chain joins TRBV2 and TRBJ2-7; D remains ambiguous. Germline-derived CDR1 and CDR2 are SNHLY and FYNNEI. The CDR3 spans 13 residues. V was shortened by 4 bases and J by 0 bases, with 7 bases between the two germline ends. Here the CDR3 reads CASSVGDSYEQYF. The CDR3, as DNA: TGTGCCAGCAGTGTTGGGGACTCCTACGAGCAGTACTTC.

As regards this clonotype: A junction end diverges from the germline sequence, so it may reflect a read error. V gene TRBV6-9 combines with J gene TRBJ2-7; 7 nucleotides line up with TRBD1. Germline values: CDR1 MNHGY, CDR2 SVAAGI. The CDR3 is 14 amino acids. The CDR3 DNA follows: TGTGCCAGCAGTTACCGGGACAGAACCTACGAGCAGCACTTC. Amino acid sequence: CASSYRDRTYEQHF.